The present entry profiles one T cell receptor (beta chain) with its context. These data are taken from a study of blood T cell repertoires in COVID-19. Study at large: Collection of acute and convalescent COVID-19 samples took place in the United States, Italy and Spain.

The CDR3 has 16 amino acids. The junction had 7 bases not matched to a gene; V was cut back by 1 base and J by 6 bases. Looked up from germline, CDR1 is SGHRS and CDR2 is YFSETQ. As originally analysed: Counts of nucleated cells, estimated from reference gene primer amplification, were obtained. Measured with immunoSEQ multiplex PCR; TCRdb has only the in-frame clones, and not every one. V and J calls and clone size come straight from that table; D and trimming were deduced from the DNA. This sample has around 160,000 clones, with around 80% found just once. This study enrolled people aged 18 to 89 from about two dozen US geographic areas. Donors in Cohort 3 counted as recovered after two negative PCRs, clearance, or symptom resolution.

Sequenced input: PBMCs or T cells enriched from blood (not recorded which). V gene TRBV5-1 combines with J gene TRBJ2-7; 13 bases are shared with TRBD2. This sequence originates from an older woman who had recovered from COVID-19. The CDR3 protein is CASSLTSGRAGGEQYF. The CDR3 nucleotides read TGCGCCAGCAGCTTGACTAGCGGGAGGGCCGGAGGCGAGCAGTACTTC.